These 17 T cell receptor beta chains were all obtained from the same sample, sequenced in a study of shared clonotypes between healthy human individuals. The repertoire was sequenced with immunoSEQ multiplex PCR; TCRdb's copy has only in-frame clones and lacks some. Here the sample spans some 240,000 clones, approximately 65% being singletons. Sequenced material: memory CD4+ T cells sorted from blood. The subset here: CD45RA-negative fraction. The receptors shown here come from a man aged 25 to 40 in good health.

The chain links TRBV9 to TRBJ2-4; D is uncertain. The germline CDR1 and CDR2 sequences are SGDLS and YYNGEE. CDR3 length: 17 residues. V shed 0 bases and J shed 2 bases, with 15 bases lying between them. CDR3 nucleotide sequence: TGTGCCAGCAGCGTAGTAGAGGTTTCGGAGTCCAAAAACATTCAGTACTTC. Amino acids: CASSVVEVSESKNIQYF.

The rearrangement links TRBV6-1 to TRBJ1-4; D is uncertain. Germline assignment: CDR1 MNHNS and CDR2 SASEGT. CDR3 length equals 12 residues. The V end was cut by 5 bases, the J end by 1 base, with 2 bases between. CDR3 sequence (DNA): TGTGCCAGCAGTAAAACTAATGAAAAACTGTTTTTT. Residues: CASSKTNEKLFF.

The chain combines TRBV5-1 with TRBJ2-7; 9 nucleotides match TRBD1. With 7 bases clipped from V and 3 bases from J, the junction kept 5 bases outside the gene matches. The length of the CDR3 is 13 residues. The germline V gene encodes CDR1 SGHRS and CDR2 YFSETQ. CDR3 DNA: TGCGCCAGCGGCGAGACAGGGGGCTACGAGCAGTACTTC. Translating gives CASGETGGYEQYF.

This clone has just one count. The V and J genes are TRBV7-8 and TRBJ1-2, with D possibly TRBD1 on 6 matching bases. The germline V and J ends were trimmed by 0 bases and 8 bases, with 16 bases remaining between them. The CDR3 is 15 residues long. Germline-derived CDR1 and CDR2 are SGHVS and FQNEAQ. The CDR3 DNA sequence: TGTGCCAGCAGCTTAGCGGTTGGGGGCGTGGACGGCTACACCTTC. It is translated as CASSLAVGGVDGYTF.

The V call is TRBV15, the J call TRBJ2-5; D unresolved. This CDR3 region has 13 residues. The germline V and J ends were trimmed by 0 bases and 5 bases, with 7 bases remaining between them. Germline V CDR1 and CDR2: LNHNV, YYDKDF (reference sequence). Here the CDR3 DNA reads TGTGCCACCAGCAGAGAGGGTAGGGAGACCCAGTACTTC. Its translation is CATSREGRETQYF.

The genes are TRBV27 and TRBJ2-1, with TRBD2 matching over 14 bases. The V gene's germline CDR1 is MNHEY and CDR2 SMNVEV (reference sequence). The V segment lost 7 bases and the J segment 5 bases; nucleotides outside the gene matches: 10. The CDR3 length is 17 residues. In DNA, the CDR3 is TGTGCCAGCACGAGGAGGGCGGGACTAGCGGGAGACAATGAGCAGTTCTTC. This gives the protein CASTRRAGLAGDNEQFF.

The CDR3 spells CASSPALNLAGDKTQYF. CDR3 DNA sequence: TGTGCCAGCAGCCCAGCTCTAAATCTAGCGGGAGACAAGACCCAGTACTTC. V is TRBV11-2 and J is TRBJ2-5, with 10 bases lining up with TRBD2. The germline V gene has CDR1 SGHAT and CDR2 FQNNGV. This CDR3 spans 17 amino acids. Trimming removed 5 bases from V and 6 bases from J; junction bases left unmatched: 15.

The chain recombines TRBV10-3 with TRBJ2-7; TRBD1 aligns across 9 bases. Unmatched junction bases numbered 0, after V lost 0 bases and J lost 3 bases. Germline V CDR1 and CDR2: ENHRY, SYGVKD. The CDR3 length is 14 residues. The CDR3 bases are TGTGCCATCAGTGAGTCGGGACAGGGCTACGAGCAGTACTTC. Translation: CAISESGQGYEQYF.

This chain links TRBV27 with TRBJ2-5; 8 bases map to TRBD2. The CDR3 has 14 residues. Germline V gene sequence: CDR1 MNHEY, CDR2 SMNVEV (reference sequence). V trimming: 5 bases; J trimming: 5 bases; junction bases outside the gene matches: 7. CDR3 amino acids: CASSLGRVGETQYF. CDR3 nucleotides: TGTGCCAGCAGTCTCGGGAGGGTCGGGGAGACCCAGTACTTC.

This clone has a handful of counts. The chain employs TRBV5-1 and TRBJ1-1; D is unclear. Germline-derived CDR1 and CDR2 are SGHRS and YFSETQ. Trimming took 0 bases from V and 8 from J, leaving 11 bases between them. This CDR3 has 13 amino acids. CDR3 sequence reads: CASSLAPEGEAFF. DNA for the CDR3: TGCGCCAGCAGCTTGGCTCCTGAGGGCGAAGCTTTCTTT.

The chain uses TRBV28 and TRBJ2-7; D remains unclear. Germline V gives CDR1 MDHEN, CDR2 SYDVKM. The CDR3 consists of 12 residues. V was trimmed by 5 bases and J by 3 bases, leaving 8 bases between them. CDR3 coding DNA: TGTGCCAGCAGTCTATCCTTCTACGAGCAGTACTTC. Translating it yields CASSLSFYEQYF.

This clone appeared many times. The rearrangement uses TRBV7-8 and TRBJ2-7; 7 bases align to TRBD1. The CDR3 has 17 residues. Germline V gene data show CDR1 as SGHVS and CDR2 as FQNEAQ. Trimming removed 5 bases from V and 0 bases from J; junction bases left unmatched: 13. The CDR3 DNA sequence: TGTGCCAGCAGCGCCCTTCCGGGGCGGACAGGCTCCTACGAGCAGTACTTC. Translation gives CASSALPGRTGSYEQYF.

V gene TRBV2 combines with J gene TRBJ2-2; 7 nucleotides line up with TRBD1. Looked up from germline, CDR1 is SNHLY and CDR2 is FYNNEI. This CDR3 has 12 residues. J lost 6 bases, V lost 5 bases, and 0 bases had no gene match. The CDR3 DNA sequence: TGTGCCAGCAGTAGGGGGCCCGGGGAGCTGTTTTTT. Protein: CASSRGPGELFF.

The genes are TRBV7-2 and TRBJ2-5; TRBD2 matches at 10 bases. The CDR3 consists of 14 residues. V lost 7 bases, J lost 5 bases, and 7 bases stayed unmatched. Germline V gives CDR1 SGHTA, CDR2 FQGNSA. CDR3 DNA sequence: TGTGCCAGCACCCGGGATAGCGGGAGGGAGACCCAGTACTTC. It yields the protein CASTRDSGRETQYF.

The V and J genes are TRBV18 and TRBJ2-7; no clear D gene. The CDR3 is 13 amino acids. Per germline, CDR1 KGHSH and CDR2 LQKENI. V was trimmed by 5 bases and J by 0 bases, leaving 8 bases between them. The CDR3 reads CASSLIASYEQYF. DNA for the CDR3: TGTGCCAGCTCATTGATCGCCTCCTACGAGCAGTACTTC.

The rearrangement joins TRBV7-9 to TRBJ1-1, with D maybe TRBD1 (5 bases). CDR3 size: 12 residues. V was shortened by 5 bases and J by 6 bases, with 10 bases between the two germline ends. The germline gives CDR1 SEHNR, CDR2 FQNEAQ (reference sequence). The DNA of the CDR3 is TGTGCCAGCAGCCGACAGTTTTCTGAAGCTTTCTTT. Translating gives CASSRQFSEAFF.

This chain links TRBV11-2 with TRBJ2-7, with TRBD2 matching 7 bases. Looked up from germline, CDR1 is SGHAT and CDR2 is FQNNGV. The CDR3 runs to 15 residues. V shed 3 bases, J shed 6 bases, and the junction held 11 bases outside the gene matches. The CDR3 reads CASSLRWGLRGEQYF. The CDR3 coding sequence is TGTGCCAGCAGCTTGAGGTGGGGACTACGTGGCGAGCAGTACTTC.